This T cell receptor beta chain emerged from a study of shared clonotypes between healthy human individuals. CD45RA+ naive and CD45RA-negative memory subsets were separated from CD4+ cells. The assay was immunoSEQ multiplex PCR, and TCRdb's table has in-frame clones only and misses some. This sample carries a few hundred thousand clones, around 97% of them seen once, and the ten largest clones take around 0.06%. On this clone: What it binds is not known.

The study's findings and limits: Incomplete sequencing of sorted subsets was indicated by rarefaction despite large depth. All-four-donor shared clonotypes had higher generation probabilities than non-shared clonotypes did.

What was sequenced was naive CD4+ T cells sorted from blood. Specified subset: CD45RA+ positively selected. This TCR was recovered from a woman aged 25 to 45 in good health.

CDR3 in amino acids: CAWSVRGGTFDNEQFF. For the CDR3, the DNA is TGTGCCTGGAGTGTAAGGGGCGGGACGTTTGATAATGAGCAGTTCTTC. The rearrangement uses TRBV30 and TRBJ2-1, with D maybe TRBD2 (6 bases). The CDR3 totals 16 residues. Trimming pared 0 bases from V and 7 bases from J, leaving 19 bases between. The germline gives CDR1 GTSNPN, CDR2 SVGIG (reference sequence).